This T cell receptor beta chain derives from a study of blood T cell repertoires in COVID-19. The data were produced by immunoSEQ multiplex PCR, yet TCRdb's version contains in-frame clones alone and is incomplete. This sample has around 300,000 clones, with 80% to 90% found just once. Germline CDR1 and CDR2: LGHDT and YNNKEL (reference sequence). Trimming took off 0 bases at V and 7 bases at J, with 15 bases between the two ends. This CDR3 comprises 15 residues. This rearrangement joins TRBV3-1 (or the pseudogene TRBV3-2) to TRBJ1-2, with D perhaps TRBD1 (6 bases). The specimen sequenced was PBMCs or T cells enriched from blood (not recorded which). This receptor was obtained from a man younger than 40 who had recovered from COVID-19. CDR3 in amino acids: CASSQDGEGVGGYTF. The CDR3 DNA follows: TGTGCCAGCAGCCAAGATGGGGAGGGGGTCGGTGGCTACACCTTC.